The TCR beta chain under discussion was sequenced for a study of T cells in Graves' hyperthyroidism and ophthalmopathy. Those patients with uncontrolled infection, other autoimmune disease, pregnancy or lactation were excluded. RNA transcripts were the template for amplifying TCR beta CDR3 regions. Researchers ran a first-round RT-PCR on the TCR CDR3 using the HTBI primer set. TCRdb reprocessed the multiplex PCR reads via MiXCR and lists one record per CDR3 protein. The sample consists of under 350,000 distinct CDR3 sequences, about 18% of them appearing once. The CDR3 has 16 amino acids. CDR1 and CDR2 (germline): SSHAT, FNYEAQ (reference sequence). V shed 7 bases and J 6 bases; nucleotides not matched to a gene: 11. Ten or more counts support this clonotype.

The TCR was taken from a woman aged 55-69 years with Graves' ophthalmopathy. V usage is TRBV7-7 and J usage is TRBJ2-2; 10 nucleotides line up with TRBD1. Input material: blood. The CDR3 nucleotides read TGTGCCAGCACCCCCGCCGGGACAGGGGAGGCCGGGGAGCTGTTTTTT. This encodes CASTPAGTGEAGELFF.